A selection of T cell receptor beta chains follows, all from one sample in a study of regulatory T cells in long-lasting Graves disease. In TCRdb, the multiplex PCR reads were re-called with MiXCR into one record per CDR3 protein. The sample shows 350,000 to 450,000 distinct CDR3 sequences, roughly a fifth of them seen only once. The sample was peripheral blood mononuclear cells (PBMCs), taken when the disease was refractory, from a patient treated with antithyroid drugs. These TCRs come from a female donor with Graves disease. Each CDR3 is given with its conserved first and last residue. A D gene is named only where the DNA matches it firmly. The size entry is marked missing in some rows and otherwise reads once, few, many or a size class.

cdr3_nt cdr3_aa v_call d_call clone_size j_call
TGTGCCAGCAGCTTCGGTTCAGGGACCGTGAACACTGAAGCTTTCTTT CASSFGSGTVNTEAFF TRBV5-4 - few TRBJ1-1
TGTGCCAGCAGCCAGGGACCGGGGAGTTCCGTTTACGAGCAGTACTTC CASSQGPGSSVYEQYF TRBV14 - - TRBJ2-7
TGTGCCAGCAATATATTACGGGGGGATGAAAAACTGTTTTTT CASNILRGDEKLFF TRBV3-1 - many TRBJ1-4
TGCGCCAGCAGCAGTTCCCTCGACTTAAGCCTTTATGGCTACACCTTC CASSSSLDLSLYGYTF TRBV4-1 - few TRBJ1-2
TGTGCCAGCATATCCGCGGGGAGAGAAGCCGGGGAGCTGTTTTTT CASISAGREAGELFF TRBV28 - - TRBJ2-2
TGTGCCAGCAGCTTAGCTGCTAGCTTAGATCAAGAGACCCAGTACTTC CASSLAASLDQETQYF TRBV7-2 - few TRBJ2-5
TGTGCCAGCAGTCCGATTTTGGGCTACGGGTACGAGCAGTACTTC CASSPILGYGYEQYF TRBV12-3/TRBV12-4 - few TRBJ2-7
TGTGCCAGCAGTTTACTTGGGGGAGGGGCCCGGGATACGCAGTATTTT CASSLLGGGARDTQYF TRBV28 TRBD2 - TRBJ2-3
TGTGCCAGCAGTCCCATTGGACAGGGGCTGAGTGGCTACACCTTC CASSPIGQGLSGYTF TRBV5-4 TRBD1 - TRBJ1-2
TGCGCCAGCAGCTTGGAGGACGGAAGCAATCAGCCCCAGCATTTT CASSLEDGSNQPQHF TRBV5-1 - - TRBJ1-5
TGCGCCAGCAGTGAGTGGGCCGGGGAGCTGTTTTTT CASSEWAGELFF TRBV10-1 - many TRBJ2-2
TGTGCCAGCAGTTCACGAGCGGGAGGGCTCTACAATGAGCAGTTCTTC CASSSRAGGLYNEQFF TRBV28 TRBD2 few TRBJ2-1
TGTGCCAGCAGTTTGACGGGGGGAGGAGGAGCCAAAAACATTCAGTACTTC CASSLTGGGGAKNIQYF TRBV27 TRBD2 many TRBJ2-4
TGTGCCAGCAGTTCGCCAAGCGCATACAATGAGCAGTTCTTC CASSSPSAYNEQFF TRBV12-3/TRBV12-4 - - TRBJ2-1
TGTGCCAGCAGTTTCATGGCGGGAGGGCCTGAGACCCAGTACTTC CASSFMAGGPETQYF TRBV27 TRBD2 many TRBJ2-5
TGTGCCAGCAGCGTAGCCCTAGCGGGAGCGAACGAGCAGTACTTC CASSVALAGANEQYF TRBV9 TRBD2 - TRBJ2-7
TGTGCCAGCAGTACTCTAGCGGGGTCCACAGATACGCAGTATTTT CASSTLAGSTDTQYF TRBV27 TRBD2 - TRBJ2-3
TGCAGTGCCCCCAGCGGGACAGGGGAGACCCAGTACTTC CSAPSGTGETQYF TRBV20-1 TRBD1 many TRBJ2-5
TGTGCCAGCAGCCTCCAGGGGTCGGGTCAGCCCCAGCATTTT CASSLQGSGQPQHF TRBV7-8 - many TRBJ1-5
TGTGCCAGCAGTTCAGCAGGCCCCTACGAGCAGTACTTC CASSSAGPYEQYF TRBV28 - many TRBJ2-7
TGTGCCAGCAGTCCCAGAGGACTGACTCGGCCTAATTCACCCCTCCACTTT CASSPRGLTRPNSPLHF TRBV28 - many TRBJ1-6
TGTGCCAGCAGCCAAGACAAGAAGGACTGGGGGACCGGGGAGCTGTTTTTT CASSQDKKDWGTGELFF TRBV7-8 - - TRBJ2-2
TGTGCCACCAGCACAGGGGGCGACACCGGGGAGCTGTTTTTT CATSTGGDTGELFF TRBV24-1 TRBD1 few TRBJ2-2
TGTGCCAGCAGAGATCCGGGACAGGGGGCTAGCGAGCAGTACTTC CASRDPGQGASEQYF TRBV6-2/TRBV6-3 TRBD1 - TRBJ2-7
TGCAGTGCTCCACCGGGACTAGCGGGCAGAGGAGATACGCAGTATTTT CSAPPGLAGRGDTQYF TRBV20-1 TRBD2 - TRBJ2-3
TGTGCCAGCATCGCCTCGGCAGGGCTCAACATAGCTAACTATGGCTACACCTTC CASIASAGLNIANYGYTF TRBV7-9 - - TRBJ1-2
TGTGCCAGCAGTTACTCAAGACGGGAAAACGACAAAAACATTCAGTACTTC CASSYSRRENDKNIQYF TRBV6-2/TRBV6-3 - - TRBJ2-4
TGTGCCAGCAGCTTAGGGGCAGGGGGCATCTTCACAGATACGCAGTATTTT CASSLGAGGIFTDTQYF TRBV11-2 TRBD1 - TRBJ2-3
TGCGCCAGCAGCTCTCAACAGGGGAGAGAGACCCAGTACTTC CASSSQQGRETQYF TRBV4-1 TRBD1 few TRBJ2-5
TGTGCCAGCAGTTTCTACCTAACAGGCGTAAGGAAAGCGGAGACCCAGTACTTC CASSFYLTGVRKAETQYF TRBV12-3/TRBV12-4 - many TRBJ2-5
TGTGCCAGCTCACCATCATCCCTCGGGAGCAATCAGCCCCAGCATTTT CASSPSSLGSNQPQHF TRBV18 - - TRBJ1-5
TGTGCCAGCAGTTCCCGGGACTCACTAGCCAAAAACATTCAGTACTTC CASSSRDSLAKNIQYF TRBV28 - few TRBJ2-4